Listed here are 22 T cell receptor beta chains from one sample, sequenced in a study of T cell repertoires in cytomegalovirus infection. Antigens for these TCRs are unknown. TCRdb re-called the reads through MiXCR, storing one row per CDR3 protein. The table has about 340,000 distinct CDR3 sequences, 25% to 35% seen once; the top ten hold 15% to 20%. The specimen was cultured PBMCs, collected from culture after CMV antigen stimulation. Receptors were obtained from a human donor in good health (CMV status not recorded). Some clones in this sample may be carry-over from other donors' samples.

This clonotype was counted between two and nine times. The V and J genes are TRBV7-3 and TRBJ2-1; possibly TRBD2 for D (7 bases). CDR1 and CDR2 (germline): SGHTA, FQGTGA. V was cut by 2 bases and J by 8 bases, with 13 bases left in between. This CDR3 is 14 amino acids long. The CDR3 region has the DNA TGTGCCAGCAGCTTATCAGGGGCGGGAGATGAGCAGTTCTTC. It is translated as CASSLSGAGDEQFF.

The chain recombines TRBV12-3 or TRBV12-4 with TRBJ2-1, with TRBD2 matching over 9 bases. The V gene end was trimmed by 5 bases and the J gene end by 9 bases; junction bases not matched to a gene: 14. The CDR3 has 16 amino acids. The CDR3 spells CASSPEWSGGPSEQFF. The CDR3 DNA sequence: TGTGCCAGCAGTCCCGAGTGGAGCGGGGGGCCCTCTGAGCAGTTCTTC.

The chain's CDR3 is CASSNPAGWASTDTQYF. In DNA form, the CDR3 reads TGTGCCAGTAGTAATCCAGCGGGTTGGGCTAGCACAGATACGCAGTATTTT. The V gene is TRBV19, the J gene TRBJ2-3; TRBD2 is a possible D gene (6 bases). Germline V gives CDR1 LNHDA, CDR2 SQIVND (reference sequence). This CDR3 has 17 amino acids. V lost 4 bases, J lost 0 bases, and 17 bases lay in between. Full variable domain (remainder filled in from reference TRBV19 and TRBJ2-3): DGGITQSPKYLFRKEGQNVTLSCEQNLNHDAMYWYRQDPGQGLRLIYYSQIVNDFQKGDIAEGYSVSREKKESFPLTVTSAQKNPTAFYLCASSNPAGWASTDTQYFGPGTRLTVL.

The CDR3 nucleotides read TGTGCCAGCAGTGAAGAATCAGGGGCAGGAGATACGCAGTATTTT. Protein sequence: CASSEESGAGDTQYF. The chain combines TRBV2 with TRBJ2-3; D might be TRBD1 (6 bases). Germline loops: CDR1 SNHLY, CDR2 FYNNEI. There are 15 residues in the CDR3. V was cut by 1 base and J by 5 bases, with 13 bases left in between.

This chain links TRBV7-9 with TRBJ2-7, with D unresolved. The CDR3 spans 15 residues. The germline V gene has CDR1 SEHNR and CDR2 FQNEAQ (reference sequence). V shed 4 bases and J shed 0 bases, with 13 bases lying between them. The CDR3 spells CASSSDRQSSYEQYF. The CDR3, as DNA: TGTGCCAGCAGCTCTGACCGGCAGAGCTCCTACGAGCAGTACTTC.

This clonotype has a handful of counts. The rearrangement links TRBV20-1 to TRBJ1-1; D gene unclear. Germline assignment: CDR1 DFQATT and CDR2 SNEGSKA (reference sequence). V lost 0 bases and J 1 base, leaving 9 bases between the germline ends. CDR3 length: 14 residues. The CDR3 coding sequence is TGCAGTGCTAGAGAAAAGCAGTCGAACACTGAAGCTTTCTTT. This translates into CSAREKQSNTEAFF.

This clonotype was counted at least ten times. Compared with germline, one end of the junction differs, possibly owing to a read error. The gene calls are TRBV18 and TRBJ1-1; D is uncertain. CDR1 KGHSH and CDR2 LQKENI come from the germline V gene. The CDR3 runs to 13 residues. The CDR3 sequence is CASSPSGNTEAFF. For the CDR3, the DNA is TGCGCCAGCTCACCTAGCGGGAACACTGAAGCTTTCTTT.

This clonotype was found a few times. As DNA, the CDR3 is TGTGCCAGTAGTGGCGGAACCTACAATGAGCAGTTCTTC. Residues: CASSGGTYNEQFF. This sequence joins TRBV19 and TRBJ2-1; no reliable D call. Trimming took 5 bases from V and 2 from J, leaving 7 bases between them. From germline, CDR1 is LNHDA and CDR2 SQIVND (reference sequence). The CDR3 runs to 13 residues.

This rearrangement joins TRBV7-8 to TRBJ2-3; D perhaps matches TRBD2 (5 bases). Between the trimmed V and J ends, which lost 5 bases and 2 bases, there was a span of 20 bases. Germline V gene lookup returns CDR1 SGHVS and CDR2 FQNEAQ. The CDR3 contains 17 residues. CDR3 nucleotide sequence: TGTGCCAGCAGCAGAGGTCAGCAACGAGGGTCCACAGATACGCAGTATTTT. This encodes CASSRGQQRGSTDTQYF.

Only a few counts were recorded for this clonotype. The J gene is TRBJ2-1, the V gene TRBV23-1, with 7 bases matching TRBD1. TRBV23-1 falls under the ORF class, with uncertain function. Losses at the gene ends were 0 bases for V and 0 bases for J; bases not matched to a gene: 17. This CDR3 is 21 amino acids long. The CDR3 coding sequence is TGCGCCAGCAGTCAATCGAATCGTAGCAGGGGGTCGGTTTCCTCCTACAATGAGCAGTTCTTC. Its translation is CASSQSNRSRGSVSSYNEQFF.

This clonotype has a single count. The CDR3 nucleotides read TGTGCCAGTAGTATAGTCGGTATCCCCCCTGAAGCTTTCTTT. It codes for CASSIVGIPPEAFF. This chain joins TRBV19 and TRBJ1-1; no reliable D call. From germline, CDR1 is LNHDA and CDR2 SQIVND (reference sequence). The CDR3 consists of 14 residues. The V gene lost 1 base and the J gene lost 6 bases, with 12 bases spanning the gap.

The V gene is TRBV5-1, the J gene TRBJ1-6; D gene unclear. CDR1 is SGHRS and CDR2 is YFSETQ in the germline V gene. Trimming removed 1 base from V and 7 bases from J, with 6 bases in between. The CDR3 has 13 residues. Here the CDR3 reads CASSLTANSPLHF. The DNA for the CDR3 is TGCGCCAGCAGCTTGACAGCCAATTCACCCCTCCACTTT.

J is TRBJ2-2 and V is TRBV14; D uncertain. CDR3 size: 15 residues. Germline lookup yields CDR1 SGHDN and CDR2 FVKESK. V was trimmed by 4 bases and J by 0 bases, leaving 9 bases between them. The chain's CDR3 is CASSLVVSNTGELFF. CDR3 sequence (DNA): TGTGCCAGCAGCCTGGTAGTTTCGAACACCGGGGAGCTGTTTTTT.

The chain joins TRBV11-2 to TRBJ1-5; the match to TRBD1 covers 9 bases. The germline V gene has CDR1 SGHAT and CDR2 FQNNGV. With 6 bases clipped from V and 2 bases from J, the junction kept 8 bases outside the gene matches. The CDR3 runs to 16 residues. The CDR3 DNA is TGTGCCAGCAGTCACAAGACAGGGGGAGGCAATCAGCCCCAGCATTTT. Translated, it gives CASSHKTGGGNQPQHF.

The chain couples TRBV7-2 to TRBJ1-1, with D possibly being TRBD1 (6 bases). The CDR3 runs to 16 residues. The V end lost 3 bases, the J end lost 0 bases, and 14 bases lay between the germline ends. Germline values: CDR1 SGHTA, CDR2 FQGNSA. The CDR3 bases are TGTGCCAGCAGCTTTCCGAAGGGGGGGGTGAACACTGAAGCTTTCTTT. Residues: CASSFPKGGVNTEAFF.

The chain uses TRBV19 and TRBJ2-2; 10 bases fit TRBD1. After removal of 2 bases from V and 4 bases from J, the junction contained 7 bases not matched to a gene. Germline V gives CDR1 LNHDA, CDR2 SQIVND (reference sequence). CDR3 length equals 17 residues. This CDR3 is CASSISRTGGATGELFF. The CDR3 coding sequence is TGTGCCAGTAGTATATCCCGGACAGGGGGGGCCACCGGGGAGCTGTTTTTT.

The V call is TRBV14, the J call TRBJ2-6; D is undetermined. V was cut by 6 bases and J by 4 bases, with 10 bases left in between. Germline CDR1 SGHDN, CDR2 FVKESK. The CDR3 spans 14 residues. This CDR3 reads CASSWVGGANVLTF. CDR3 sequence (DNA): TGTGCCAGCAGTTGGGTTGGGGGGGCCAACGTCCTGACTTTC.

This clonotype has a handful of counts. V is TRBV7-9 and J is TRBJ2-7, with 8 bases identical to TRBD2. The CDR3 extends over 15 amino acids. Germline assignment: CDR1 SEHNR and CDR2 FQNEAQ (reference sequence). V was pared by 4 bases and J by 0 bases, with 5 bases of the junction left unmatched. CDR3 bases: TGTGCCAGCAGCTCCATAGCGGGGCGCTCCTACGAGCAGTACTTC. Its protein is CASSSIAGRSYEQYF.

This clonotype was detected a few times. The chain recombines TRBV27 with TRBJ2-1; TRBD2 might be the D (7 bases). The V and J ends lost 5 bases and 7 bases respectively, with 21 bases between them. Per the germline V gene, CDR1 is MNHEY and CDR2 is SMNVEV (reference sequence). The CDR3 loop spans 16 amino acids. Written as DNA, the CDR3 is TGTGCCAGCAGTACTTTAAGGGGGAGGGCTCTAAATGAGCAGTTCTTC. Its translation is CASSTLRGRALNEQFF.

The chain employs TRBV28 and TRBJ2-7, with 10 bases fitting TRBD1. Per the germline V gene, CDR1 is MDHEN and CDR2 is SYDVKM. The CDR3 consists of 15 residues. V was clipped by 3 bases and J by 6 bases; unmatched bases: 8. The CDR3 DNA follows: TGTGCCAGCAGTTTGTGGGACAGGGGATCGGGCGAGCAGTACTTC. This translates into CASSLWDRGSGEQYF.

There are a few counts of this clonotype. The chain has TRBV10-3 and TRBJ2-6; D unclear. V lost 3 bases and J 1 base, leaving 4 bases between the germline ends. Germline values: CDR1 ENHRY, CDR2 SYGVKD. The CDR3 has 14 residues. The chain's CDR3 is CAISDGSGANVLTF. CDR3 coding DNA: TGTGCCATCAGTGACGGGTCTGGGGCCAACGTCCTGACTTTC.

The chain has TRBV4-3 and TRBJ1-2; the D is unclear. CDR1 is LGHNA and CDR2 is YSLEER in the germline V gene. V lost 10 bases to trimming and J lost 2 bases, with 11 bases between them. The CDR3 consists of 12 residues. CDR3 in amino acids: CANVPTNYGYTF. CDR3 nucleotide sequence: TGCGCCAACGTCCCGACCAACTATGGCTACACCTTC.